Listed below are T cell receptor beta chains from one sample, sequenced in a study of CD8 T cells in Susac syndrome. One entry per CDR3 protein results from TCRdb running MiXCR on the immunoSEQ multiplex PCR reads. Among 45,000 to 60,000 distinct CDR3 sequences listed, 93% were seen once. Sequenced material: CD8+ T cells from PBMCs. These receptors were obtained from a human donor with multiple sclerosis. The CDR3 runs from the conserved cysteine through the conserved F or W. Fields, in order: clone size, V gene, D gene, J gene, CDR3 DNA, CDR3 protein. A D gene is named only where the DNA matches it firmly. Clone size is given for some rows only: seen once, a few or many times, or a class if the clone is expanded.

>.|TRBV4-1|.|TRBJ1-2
TGCGCCAGCAGCCGGACAGCTAACTATGGCTACACCTTC
CASSRTANYGYTF
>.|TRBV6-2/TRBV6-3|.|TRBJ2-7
TGTGCCAGCAGTCCAACAGAGGTACCTACCTACGAGCAGTACTTC
CASSPTEVPTYEQYF
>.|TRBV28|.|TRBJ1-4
TGTGCCAGCAGGGACAACAGGGATGAAAAACTGTTTTTT
CASRDNRDEKLFF
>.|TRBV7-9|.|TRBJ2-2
TGTGCCAGCAGCCCGGACCTAGGTCCCGGGGAGCTGTTTTTT
CASSPDLGPGELFF
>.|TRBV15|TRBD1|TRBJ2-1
TGTGCCACCAGCAGAGATTCAGGGGGTCGTGAGCAGTTCTTC
CATSRDSGGREQFF
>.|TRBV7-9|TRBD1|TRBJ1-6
TGTGCCAGCAGCCCCCAGGGGGGGAGCTCCTATAATTCACCCCTCCACTTT
CASSPQGGSSYNSPLHF
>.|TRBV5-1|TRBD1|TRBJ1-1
TGCGCCAGCAAGGGAGGGACAGACACTGAAGCTTTCTTT
CASKGGTDTEAFF
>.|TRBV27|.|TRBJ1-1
TGTGCCAGCAGCTTGGGGGGGCCCAGCACTGAAGCTTTCTTT
CASSLGGPSTEAFF
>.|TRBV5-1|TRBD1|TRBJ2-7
TGCGCCAGCAGCACCGGGACAGGGGCCCTCGAGCAGTACTTC
CASSTGTGALEQYF
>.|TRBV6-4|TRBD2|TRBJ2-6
TGTGCCAGCAGTGACGCGGGGGACGGGGCCAACGTCCTGACTTTC
CASSDAGDGANVLTF
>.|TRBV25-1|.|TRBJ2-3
TGTGCCAGCTTTTCCGGGGAGCTTGTAGATACGCAGTATTTT
CASFSGELVDTQYF
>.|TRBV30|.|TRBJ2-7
TGTGCCTGGAGTCCGAGTGCCCCCGAGCAGTACTTC
CAWSPSAPEQYF
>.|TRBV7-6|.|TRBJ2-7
TGTGCCAGCTCGGCGGTCTCCTACGAGCAGTACTTC
CASSAVSYEQYF
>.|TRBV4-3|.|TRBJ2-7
TGCGCCAGCAGCCAAGAAAGCGGGCAGGTGCATCCCTACGAGCAGTACTTC
CASSQESGQVHPYEQYF
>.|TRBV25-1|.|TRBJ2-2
TGTGCCAGCAGTGATTTGCGATCGGGCACCGGGGAGCTGTTTTTT
CASSDLRSGTGELFF
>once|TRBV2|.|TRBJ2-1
TGTGCCAGCAGTGAAGTCGGGACTCTTTACAATGAGCAGTTCTTC
CASSEVGTLYNEQFF
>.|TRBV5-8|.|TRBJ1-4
TGTGCCAGCAGCTGGGACCGACGATACCTTAATGAAAAACTGTTTTTT
CASSWDRRYLNEKLFF
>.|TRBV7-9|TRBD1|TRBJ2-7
TGTGCCAGCAGCTTAGGGACAGGTCGCGAGCAGTACTTC
CASSLGTGREQYF
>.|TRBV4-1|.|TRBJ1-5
TGCGCCAGCAGCTTCAAACGAACGGACAATCAGCCCCAGCATTTT
CASSFKRTDNQPQHF
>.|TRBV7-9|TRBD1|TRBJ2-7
TGTGCCAGCAGCCACCGGGACAGGGCCTCCTACGAGCAGTACTTC
CASSHRDRASYEQYF
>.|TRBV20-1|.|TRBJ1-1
TGCAGTGCGACCACGGGAGAAGCTTTCTTT
CSATTGEAFF
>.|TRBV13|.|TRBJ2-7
TGTGCCAGCAGCTTAGGTAGTGGGCCCTACGAGCAGTACTTC
CASSLGSGPYEQYF
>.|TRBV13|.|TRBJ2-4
TGTGCCAGCAGAGGGTCGGGAACCATTCAGTACTTC
CASRGSGTIQYF
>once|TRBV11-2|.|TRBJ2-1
TGTGCCAGCAGCTTAGTACCAGGGGAAAGCTCCTACAATGAGCAGTTCTTC
CASSLVPGESSYNEQFF
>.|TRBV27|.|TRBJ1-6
TGTGCCAGCAGTTTTCCGAATTCACCCCTCCACTTT
CASSFPNSPLHF
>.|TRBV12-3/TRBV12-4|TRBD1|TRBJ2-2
TGTGCCAGCAGTGCCGGGACAGGGGTGCCAACCGGGGAGCTGTTTTTT
CASSAGTGVPTGELFF
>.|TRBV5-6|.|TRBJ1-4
TGTGCCAGCAGCTCCAATTTCGTCCGTGAAAAACTGTTTTTT
CASSSNFVREKLFF
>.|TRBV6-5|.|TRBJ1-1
TGTGCCAGCAGTTTAGGGTGGGACACTGAAGCTTTCTTT
CASSLGWDTEAFF
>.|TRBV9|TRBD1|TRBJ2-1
TGTGCCAGCAGCGTAGGGGCAGGGGGCTCGAATGAGCAGTTCTTC
CASSVGAGGSNEQFF
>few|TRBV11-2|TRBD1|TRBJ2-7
TGTGCCAGCAGCTTGCAGGGGGCCTACGAGCAGTACTTC
CASSLQGAYEQYF
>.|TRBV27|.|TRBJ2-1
TGTGCCAGCAGTTCGGGGGCCTCCGGGGTCAATGAGCAGTTCTTC
CASSSGASGVNEQFF
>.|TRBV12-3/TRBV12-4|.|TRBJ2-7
TGTGCCAGCAGCCTAGAGGGCTATCTTTCCTACGAGCAGTACTTC
CASSLEGYLSYEQYF
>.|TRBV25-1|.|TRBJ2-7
TGTGCCAGCAGTGTCGGGCCAGCGAGCTCCTACGAGCAGTACTTC
CASSVGPASSYEQYF
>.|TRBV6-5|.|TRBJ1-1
TGTGCCAGCAGTTACAGCCCCGGCACTGAAGCTTTCTTT
CASSYSPGTEAFF
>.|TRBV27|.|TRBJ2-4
TGTGCCAGCAGTTTGGACGGCCAAAACATTCAGTACTTC
CASSLDGQNIQYF
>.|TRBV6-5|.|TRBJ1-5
TGTGCCAGCAGGCCGCCCGAGGGGAATCAGCCCCAGCATTTT
CASRPPEGNQPQHF
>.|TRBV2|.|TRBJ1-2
TGTGCCAGCAGTGAAAGGGAATTCCTAGGCAGCAACTATGGCTACACCTTC
CASSEREFLGSNYGYTF
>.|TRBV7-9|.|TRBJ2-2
TGTGCCAGCAGCCCCAAGTCCCGGGACACCCTGGGGGACACCGGGGAGCTGTTTTTT
CASSPKSRDTLGDTGELFF
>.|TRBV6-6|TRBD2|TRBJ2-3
TGTGCCGAATCGGGGGGTAGCACAGATACGCAGTATTTT
CAESGGSTDTQYF
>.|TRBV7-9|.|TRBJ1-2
TGTGCCAGCAGCCCCCAGACGGTGGGTTACACCTTC
CASSPQTVGYTF
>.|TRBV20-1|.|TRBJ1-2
TGCAGTACCCAAGACGGGTTGGATGGCTACACCTTC
CSTQDGLDGYTF
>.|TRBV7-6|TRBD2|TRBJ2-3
TGTGCCAGCAGCCCTGAAAGCGGGATGAGCACAGATACGCAGTATTTT
CASSPESGMSTDTQYF
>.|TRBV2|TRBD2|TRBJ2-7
TGTGCCAGCACCCTAGCGGGCGGGGTCCACGAGCAGTACTTC
CASTLAGGVHEQYF
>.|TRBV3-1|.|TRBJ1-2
TGTGCCAGCAGCCAAGTACGGGACAATCTTCGGTATGGCTACACCTTC
CASSQVRDNLRYGYTF
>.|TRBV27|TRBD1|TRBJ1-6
TGTGCCAGCAGTTTCCGCCGACAGGGGGATTCACCCCTCCACTTT
CASSFRRQGDSPLHF
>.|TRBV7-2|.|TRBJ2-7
TGTGCCAGCAGCTTTCTGGAGGGAAACTACTACGAGCAGTACTTC
CASSFLEGNYYEQYF
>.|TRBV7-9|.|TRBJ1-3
TGTGCCCCTGAACACAGGGAAGACGGAAACACCATATATTTT
CAPEHREDGNTIYF
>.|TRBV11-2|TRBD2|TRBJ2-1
TGTGCCAGCAGCTTAGACACTAGCGGAATGTACAATGAGCAGTTCTTC
CASSLDTSGMYNEQFF
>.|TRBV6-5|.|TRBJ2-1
TGTGCCAGCAGTTACCCTGGGAATGAGCAGTTCTTC
CASSYPGNEQFF
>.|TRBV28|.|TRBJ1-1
TGTGCCACCTCTCTTATGAACACTGAAGCTTTCTTT
CATSLMNTEAFF
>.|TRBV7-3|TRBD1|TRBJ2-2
TGTGCCAGCAGCCCAACGAGGGCAGGGGGCACCGGGGAGCTGTTTTTT
CASSPTRAGGTGELFF
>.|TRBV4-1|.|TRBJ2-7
TGCGCCAGCAGCCAAGATTTAGGGGGGAGCTCCTACGAGCAGTACTTC
CASSQDLGGSSYEQYF
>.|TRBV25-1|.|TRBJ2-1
TGTGCCAGCAGCTCAATGCATGAGCAGTTCTTC
CASSSMHEQFF
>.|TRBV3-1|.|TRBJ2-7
TGTGCCAGCAGCCGGGGGGCAGGCCCAGCTTACTCCTACGAGCAGTACTTC
CASSRGAGPAYSYEQYF
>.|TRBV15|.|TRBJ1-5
TGTGCCACCAGCAGTAGCAGGAACAGCAATCAGCCCCAGCATTTT
CATSSSRNSNQPQHF